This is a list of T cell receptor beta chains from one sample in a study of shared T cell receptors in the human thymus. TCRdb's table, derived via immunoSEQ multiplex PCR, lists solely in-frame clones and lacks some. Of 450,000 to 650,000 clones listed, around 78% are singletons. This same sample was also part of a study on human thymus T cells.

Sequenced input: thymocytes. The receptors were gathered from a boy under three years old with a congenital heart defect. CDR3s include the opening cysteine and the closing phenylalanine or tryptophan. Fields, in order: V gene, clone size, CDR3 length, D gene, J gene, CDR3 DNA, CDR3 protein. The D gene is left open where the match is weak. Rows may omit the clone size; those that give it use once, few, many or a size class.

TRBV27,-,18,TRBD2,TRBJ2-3,TGTGCCAGCAGACTACTAGCGGGAGGCCCGTGCTACTCAGATACGCAGTATTTT,CASRLLAGGPCYSDTQYF
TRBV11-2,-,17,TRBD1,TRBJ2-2,TGTGCCAGCAGCGGCAGGGGACAGGCCCGCGGCACCGGGGAGCTGTTTTTT,CASSGRGQARGTGELFF
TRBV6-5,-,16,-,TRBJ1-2,TGTGCCAGCAGTTTGACCCATGGGGCGCAAAACTATGGCTACACCTTC,CASSLTHGAQNYGYTF
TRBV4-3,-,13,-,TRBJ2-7,TGCGCCAGCAGCCAAGAGAAGAGGCGGGAGCAGTACTTC,CASSQEKRREQYF
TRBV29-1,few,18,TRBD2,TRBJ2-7,TGCAGCGTCGACGCGGGGCAGTCTGGGACTAGCGGGGTCTACGAGCAGTACTTC,CSVDAGQSGTSGVYEQYF
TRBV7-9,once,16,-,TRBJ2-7,TGTGCCAGCAGCTTAGATAAACAGCCGAGCTCCTACGAGCAGTACTTC,CASSLDKQPSSYEQYF
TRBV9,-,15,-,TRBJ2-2,TGTGCCAGCAGCGTCGGGACACCGAACACCGGGGAGCTGTTTTTT,CASSVGTPNTGELFF
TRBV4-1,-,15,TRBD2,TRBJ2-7,TGCGCCAGCAGCCAAGTTAGGCGGGACTACTACGAGCAGTACTTC,CASSQVRRDYYEQYF
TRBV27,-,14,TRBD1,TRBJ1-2,TGTGCCAGCAGTTTATCACACAGGGGCTATGGCTACACCTTC,CASSLSHRGYGYTF
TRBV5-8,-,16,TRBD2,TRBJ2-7,TGTGCCAGCAGCCCGAAACTAGCGGGAGGGCCCCACGAGCAGTACTTC,CASSPKLAGGPHEQYF
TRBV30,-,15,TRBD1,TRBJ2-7,TGTGCCTGGAGTGACGGACAGGGGTTCCCCTACGAGCAGTACTTC,CAWSDGQGFPYEQYF
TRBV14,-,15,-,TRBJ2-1,TGTGCCAGCAGCCTCAGGACCTTGGGGCGGAATGAGCAGTTCTTC,CASSLRTLGRNEQFF
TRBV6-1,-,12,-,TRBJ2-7,TGTGCCAGCAGTGTCCGCGCCTACGAGCAGTACTTC,CASSVRAYEQYF
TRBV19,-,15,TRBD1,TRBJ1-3,TGTGCCTCGAGGGGGGACAGGGTCTCTGGAAACACCATATATTTT,CASRGDRVSGNTIYF
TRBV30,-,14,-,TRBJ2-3,TGTGCCTGGAGTTACCGGGAACTATCGGATACGCAGTATTTT,CAWSYRELSDTQYF
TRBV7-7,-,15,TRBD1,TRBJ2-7,TGTGCTAGCAGCTTAGAGGACAGGCTTGACTACGAGCAGTACTTC,CASSLEDRLDYEQYF
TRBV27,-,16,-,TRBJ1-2,TGTGCCAGCCGGTGGTGGTCGGGTGGGGGCAGCTATGGCTACACCTTC,CASRWWSGGGSYGYTF
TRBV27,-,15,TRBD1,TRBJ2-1,TGTGCCAGCAGTCGAACAGGGGGGAATGACAATGAGCAGTTCTTC,CASSRTGGNDNEQFF
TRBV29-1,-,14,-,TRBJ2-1,TGCAGCGTTGAAGCCGGGGTTCCCTACAATGAGCAGTTCTTC,CSVEAGVPYNEQFF
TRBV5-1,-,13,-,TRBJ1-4,TGCGCCAGCAGTATGAGCGCGGATGAAAAACTGTTTTTT,CASSMSADEKLFF
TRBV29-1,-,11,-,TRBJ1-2,TGCAGCGTCAAACAGGGTGACGGCTACACCTTC,CSVKQGDGYTF
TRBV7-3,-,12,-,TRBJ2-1,TGTGCCAGCAGCTCCAGGGGCAATGAGCAGTTCTTC,CASSSRGNEQFF
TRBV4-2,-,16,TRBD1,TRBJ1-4,TGTGCCAGCAGCCCGCTAGTAGGACAGGGATCCGAAAAACTGTTTTTT,CASSPLVGQGSEKLFF
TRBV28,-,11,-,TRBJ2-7,TGTGCCAGCAGCCTTGGGGGGGAGCAGTACTTC,CASSLGGEQYF
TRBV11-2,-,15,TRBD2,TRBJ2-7,TGTGCCAGCAGGAAGACTAGCGGGAGATCCTACGAGCAGTACTTC,CASRKTSGRSYEQYF
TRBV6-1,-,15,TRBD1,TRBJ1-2,TGTGCCAGCAGTGAAGGACAGGGATATTTAGTGAGCTACACCTTC,CASSEGQGYLVSYTF
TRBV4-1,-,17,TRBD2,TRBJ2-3,TGCGCCAGCAGCCAAGGACTAGCGGGCGGTGGGGCAGATACGCAGTATTTT,CASSQGLAGGGADTQYF
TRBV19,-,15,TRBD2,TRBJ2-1,TGTGCCAGTAGGGGTAGCGGGAGCCCTTACAATGAGCAGTTCTTC,CASRGSGSPYNEQFF
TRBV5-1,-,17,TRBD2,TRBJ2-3,TGCGCCAGCAGCCCGTGGGGGACTAGCAGCCAAGCAGATACGCAGTATTTT,CASSPWGTSSQADTQYF
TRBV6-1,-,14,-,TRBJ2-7,TGTGCCAGCAGTCCTCGTGGCGGAAACTACGAGCAGTACTTC,CASSPRGGNYEQYF
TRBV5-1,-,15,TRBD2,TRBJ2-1,TGCGCCAGCAGCTTCTTAGCGGGAGCCTACAATGAGCAGTTCTTC,CASSFLAGAYNEQFF
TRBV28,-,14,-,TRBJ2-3,TGTGCCGTGAACTCCATGGGGCTCACAGATACGCAGTATTTT,CAVNSMGLTDTQYF
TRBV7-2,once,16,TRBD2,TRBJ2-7,TGTGCCAGCAGCTTATCATCTAGCGGGAACGCTACCGAGCAGTACTTC,CASSLSSSGNATEQYF
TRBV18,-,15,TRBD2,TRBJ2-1,TGTGCCAGCTCACCACATTTGCGGGAGAACAATGAGCAGTTCTTC,CASSPHLRENNEQFF
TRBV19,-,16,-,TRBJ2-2,TGTGCCAGTAGTATACCCCGGGATTATCACACCGGGGAGCTGTTTTTT,CASSIPRDYHTGELFF
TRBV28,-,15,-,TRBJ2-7,TGTGCCAGCAGGGGAGGTAGACAGTACTCCTACGAGCAGTACTTC,CASRGGRQYSYEQYF
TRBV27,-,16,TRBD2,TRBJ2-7,TGTGCCAGCAGCGGGACTAGCGGGGGAAGCTCCGCCGAGCAGTACTTC,CASSGTSGGSSAEQYF
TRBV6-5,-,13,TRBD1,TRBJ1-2,TGTGCCAGCACCAGGACAGGGAAATATGGCTACACCTTC,CASTRTGKYGYTF
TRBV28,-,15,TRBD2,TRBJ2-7,TGTGCCAGCACCCGGCCCACTAGCGCGTCCTACGAGCAGTACTTC,CASTRPTSASYEQYF
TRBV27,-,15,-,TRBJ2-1,TGTGCCAGCAGTCCTATCCCCTGGGGGCAGGGTGAGCAGTTCTTC,CASSPIPWGQGEQFF
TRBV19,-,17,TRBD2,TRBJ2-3,TGTGCCAGTAGTACGGGGACTAGCGGGGGTAGCACAGATACGCAGTATTTT,CASSTGTSGGSTDTQYF
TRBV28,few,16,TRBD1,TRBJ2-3,TGTGCCAGCAGTCTCGCCGGGACAGGACTGCCGAATACGCAGTATTTT,CASSLAGTGLPNTQYF
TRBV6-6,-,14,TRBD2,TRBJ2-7,TGTGCCAGCAGTTACTCGGGGGGGGTCTACGAGCAGTACTTC,CASSYSGGVYEQYF
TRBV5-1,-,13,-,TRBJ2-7,TGCGCCAGCAGGCGGGCTAGCACCTACGAGCAGTACTTC,CASRRASTYEQYF